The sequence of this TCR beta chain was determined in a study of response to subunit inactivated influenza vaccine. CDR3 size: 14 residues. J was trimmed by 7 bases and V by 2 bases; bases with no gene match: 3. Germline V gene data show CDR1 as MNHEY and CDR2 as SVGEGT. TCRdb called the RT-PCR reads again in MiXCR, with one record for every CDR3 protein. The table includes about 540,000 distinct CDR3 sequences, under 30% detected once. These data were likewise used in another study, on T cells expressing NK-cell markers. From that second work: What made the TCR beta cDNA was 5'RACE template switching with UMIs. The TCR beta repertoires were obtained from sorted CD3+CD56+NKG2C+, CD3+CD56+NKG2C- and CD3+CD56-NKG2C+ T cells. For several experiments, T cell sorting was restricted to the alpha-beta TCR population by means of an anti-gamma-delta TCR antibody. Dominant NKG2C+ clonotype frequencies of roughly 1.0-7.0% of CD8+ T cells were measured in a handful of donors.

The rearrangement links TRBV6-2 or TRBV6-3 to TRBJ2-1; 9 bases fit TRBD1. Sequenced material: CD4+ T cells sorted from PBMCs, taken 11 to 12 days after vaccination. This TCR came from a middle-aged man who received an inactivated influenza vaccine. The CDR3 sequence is CASSYGTGKNEQFF. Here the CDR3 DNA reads TGTGCCAGCAGTTACGGGACAGGGAAGAATGAGCAGTTCTTC.